The 15 T cell receptor beta chains in this list originate from one sample, sequenced in a study of long-term antiretroviral therapy in people with HIV. This was the immunoSEQ v3.0 assay at survey level. Assay: immunoSEQ multiplex PCR; the TCRdb copy retains only in-frame clones and omits some. The repertoire holds roughly 30,000 clones, with 70% to 90% as singletons. The source material was unsorted PBMCs, sampled 1.8 years after starting antiretroviral therapy. These TCRs come from a woman younger than 35 with HIV.

The chain has TRBV2 and TRBJ2-1; the match to TRBD1 covers 8 bases. The CDR3 totals 14 residues. CDR1 is SNHLY and CDR2 is FYNNEI in the germline V gene. Trimming took 6 bases from V and 6 from J; bases not matched to a gene: 7. DNA of the CDR3: TGTGCCAGCAGCCGACAGGGGAGCTTCAATGAGCAGTTCTTC. This translates into CASSRQGSFNEQFF.

The chain couples TRBV13 to TRBJ2-3; 13 nucleotides align to TRBD2. Germline loops: CDR1 PRHDT, CDR2 FYEKMQ (reference sequence). This CDR3 is built from 18 residues. V lost 1 base to trimming and J lost 1 base; unmatched junction nucleotides: 5. Here the CDR3 DNA reads TGTGCCAGCAGCTTAGTGGGAGGACTAGCGGGGGGCACAGATACGCAGTATTTT. This codes for CASSLVGGLAGGTDTQYF.

The chain carries TRBV6-1 and TRBJ1-2; D is possibly TRBD1 (5 bases). This CDR3 spans 13 amino acids. V lost 5 bases and J lost 7, with 14 bases in between. Germline V lookup: CDR1 MNHNS, CDR2 SASEGT. The CDR3 nucleotides read TGTGCCAGCAGTCTAGGACAAGCTGGTGGCTACACCTTC. Translated, it gives CASSLGQAGGYTF.

CDR3 coding DNA: TGTGCCAGCAGCTTAGGCAATCAGCCCCAGCATTTT. Protein sequence: CASSLGNQPQHF. The chain has TRBV7-9 and TRBJ1-5; the D is unclear. CDR1 SEHNR and CDR2 FQNEAQ come from the germline V gene (reference sequence). The V end lost 1 base, the J end lost 2 bases, and 0 bases lay between the germline ends. CDR3 length: 12 residues. Combining the CDR3 with reference TRBV7-9 and TRBJ1-5 gives the whole variable domain DTGVSQNPRHKITKRGQNVTFRCDPISEHNRLYWYRQTLGQGPEFLTYFQNEAQLEKSRLLSDRFSAERPKGSFSTLEIQRTEQGDSAMYLCASSLGNQPQHFGDGTRLSIL.

The V call is TRBV19, the J call TRBJ1-2; the match to TRBD1 covers 8 bases. This CDR3 has 14 amino acids. The V and J ends lost 3 bases and 3 bases, in that order; junction bases with no gene match: 3. Germline CDR1 is LNHDA and CDR2 is SQIVND (reference sequence). This CDR3 reads CASSMTGDYYGYTF. DNA for the CDR3: TGTGCCAGTAGTATGACAGGGGACTACTATGGCTACACCTTC.

The chain couples TRBV27 to TRBJ1-1, with 7 positions matching TRBD1. The length of the CDR3 is 14 residues. Germline assignment: CDR1 MNHEY and CDR2 SMNVEV (reference sequence). Unmatched junction bases numbered 4, after V lost 4 bases and J lost 2 bases. CDR3 in DNA: TGTGCCAGCAGTTCAGGGGGGCCCAACACTGAAGCTTTCTTT. Its protein is CASSSGGPNTEAFF.

The chain uses TRBV7-3 and TRBJ2-1; D is perhaps TRBD2 (5 bases). Germline values: CDR1 SGHTA, CDR2 FQGTGA. Trimming took 6 bases from V and 10 from J, leaving 10 bases between them. There are 11 residues in the CDR3. The CDR3 protein is CASSTSGEQFF. DNA for the CDR3: TGTGCCAGCAGTACTAGTGGGGAGCAGTTCTTC.

The rearrangement links TRBV6-1 to TRBJ2-5; 10 nucleotides align to TRBD2. J gave up 0 bases and V 6 bases, and 4 bases lay outside the gene matches. CDR1 is MNHNS and CDR2 is SASEGT in the germline V gene. The CDR3 contains 15 residues. CDR3 DNA: TGTGCCAGCAGACTAGCGGGGTGGTACCAAGAGACCCAGTACTTC. Translation: CASRLAGWYQETQYF.

The chain recombines TRBV28 with TRBJ1-6, with D unresolved. Germline values: CDR1 MDHEN, CDR2 SYDVKM. V lost 6 bases and J 1 base, leaving 7 bases between the germline ends. The CDR3 contains 14 residues. CDR3 nucleotides: TGTGCCAGCAGCCAGAGGTCCTATAATTCACCCCTCCACTTT. It encodes CASSQRSYNSPLHF.

This clone is a singleton in its sample. This chain links TRBV6-5 with TRBJ2-3; 7 bases line up with TRBD2. V lost 2 bases, J lost 2 bases, and 4 bases stayed unmatched. The CDR3 spans 15 residues. CDR1 is MNHEY and CDR2 is SVGAGI in the germline V gene. The DNA for the CDR3 is TGTGCCAGCAGTTACCTTGCGGGAGTCACAGATACGCAGTATTTT. This gives the protein CASSYLAGVTDTQYF.

V usage is TRBV4-1 and J usage is TRBJ2-7, with TRBD1 matching over 9 bases. The CDR3 runs 15 residues. Germline V gene data show CDR1 as MGHRA and CDR2 as YSYEKL. V lost 3 bases, J lost 4 bases, and 7 bases stayed unmatched. CDR3 in amino acids: CASSQRGQGGYEQYF. The CDR3 nucleotides are TGCGCCAGCAGCCAGCGGGGACAGGGCGGATACGAGCAGTACTTC.

The chain links TRBV25-1 to TRBJ1-2; no firm D call. The CDR3 loop spans 14 amino acids. The germline gives CDR1 MGHDK, CDR2 SYGVNS. Trimming shortened V by 3 bases and J by 0 bases, and 8 bases separated the two germline ends. As DNA, the CDR3 is TGTGCCAGCAGTGACTCCCCCCCTAACTATGGCTACACCTTC. Translating gives CASSDSPPNYGYTF.

J is TRBJ1-4 and V is TRBV2, with D perhaps TRBD1 (5 bases). Germline V gene data show CDR1 as SNHLY and CDR2 as FYNNEI. The V and J ends lost 7 bases and 5 bases respectively, with 14 bases between them. The CDR3 length is 14 residues. CDR3 coding DNA: TGTGCCAGCACCGGCGGGACCCTAAATGAAAAACTGTTTTTT. As protein: CASTGGTLNEKLFF.

This chain uses TRBV7-6 with TRBJ2-7; 7 bases are shared with TRBD2. CDR3 length equals 14 residues. J gave up 1 base and V 7 bases, and 7 bases lay outside the gene matches. Per the germline V gene, CDR1 is SGHVS and CDR2 is FNYEAQ. CDR3 residues: CASKASGVSYEQYF. The CDR3 DNA reads TGTGCCAGCAAAGCTAGCGGCGTATCCTACGAGCAGTACTTC.

The V call is TRBV7-8, the J call TRBJ2-3; TRBD1 matches 7 bases. V gave up 2 bases and J gave up 4 bases; unmatched junction bases: 3. The CDR3 extends over 14 amino acids. Per germline, CDR1 SGHVS and CDR2 FQNEAQ. CDR3 region: CASSLNRGADTQYF. In nucleotides, the CDR3 is TGTGCCAGCAGCTTAAACAGGGGCGCAGATACGCAGTATTTT.